These 29 T cell receptor beta chains came from one sample sequenced in a study of blood T cell repertoires in COVID-19. Assay: immunoSEQ multiplex PCR; the TCRdb copy retains only in-frame clones and omits some. The data contain approximately 360,000 clones, 89% of them singletons. The material sequenced was peripheral blood. These receptors originate from a man in his forties with acute or convalescent COVID-19.

In its sample, this clone was seen once. The genes are TRBV6-5 and TRBJ2-4, with 7 bases that match TRBD2. CDR1 and CDR2 (germline): MNHEY, SVGAGI. After removal of 5 bases from V and 6 bases from J, the junction contained 4 bases not matched to a gene. The CDR3 loop spans 13 amino acids. The CDR3 sequence is CASSMGGGNIQYF. The CDR3 nucleotides read TGTGCCAGCAGTATGGGCGGGGGAAACATTCAGTACTTC.

This clone was found once. This chain uses TRBV5-1 with TRBJ2-5, with 11 bases identical to TRBD1. Trimming took 2 bases from V and 4 from J; bases not matched to a gene: 7. This CDR3 is 16 amino acids long. Germline V gene data show CDR1 as SGHRS and CDR2 as YFSETQ. CDR3 loop: CASSFRRDRGAETQYF. The CDR3, as DNA: TGCGCCAGCAGCTTTCGCCGGGACAGGGGGGCAGAGACCCAGTACTTC.

The J gene is TRBJ2-3, the V gene TRBV4-3; D is possibly TRBD2 (5 bases). Germline V gives CDR1 LGHNA, CDR2 YSLEER. The V end lost 1 base, the J end lost 2 bases, and 22 bases lay between the germline ends. The CDR3 length is 19 residues. This CDR3 reads CASSQGTSPIADYTDTQYF. The CDR3 DNA sequence: TGCGCCAGCAGCCAAGGGACTTCTCCAATCGCAGACTACACAGATACGCAGTATTTT.

The chain has TRBV29-1 and TRBJ1-2; D not certain. Trimming cost V 7 bases and J 6 bases, with 12 bases left between them. There are 11 residues in the CDR3. The germline gives CDR1 SQVTM, CDR2 ANQGSEA. CDR3 region: CSAREGDGYTF. The CDR3 bases are TGCAGCGCCCGAGAGGGAGATGGCTACACCTTC.

The V gene is TRBV12-3 or TRBV12-4, the J gene TRBJ1-1; no reliable D call. The CDR3 contains 13 residues. Trimming took off 5 bases at V and 8 bases at J, with 15 bases between the two ends. CDR3: CASSPAVRGEAFF. In DNA form, the CDR3 reads TGTGCCAGCAGTCCCGCCGTCCGCGGCGAAGCTTTCTTT.

V and J are TRBV9 and TRBJ2-1; TRBD2 agrees at 8 bases. The CDR3 has 17 residues. CDR1 and CDR2 (germline): SGDLS, YYNGEE. J gave up 1 base and V 3 bases, and 9 bases lay outside the gene matches. CDR3 bases: TGTGCCAGCAGCGATAGCTTACGGGGGGGATCCTACAATGAGCAGTTCTTC. Its protein product is CASSDSLRGGSYNEQFF.

This chain links TRBV10-2 with TRBJ2-1; possibly TRBD1 for D (6 bases). Germline values: CDR1 WSHSY, CDR2 SAAADI. The CDR3 covers 12 residues. Between the trimmed V and J ends, which lost 7 bases and 6 bases, there was a span of 10 bases. CDR3 region: CASNEGGNEQFF. CDR3 in DNA: TGCGCCAGCAACGAAGGGGGCAATGAGCAGTTCTTC.

The chain carries TRBV9 and TRBJ2-3, with TRBD1 identical over 7 bases. Looked up from germline, CDR1 is SGDLS and CDR2 is YYNGEE. After removal of 0 bases from V and 2 bases from J, the junction contained 3 bases not matched to a gene. CDR3 length: 15 amino acids. The chain's CDR3 is CASSVEGADTDTQYF. Written as DNA, the CDR3 is TGTGCCAGCAGCGTAGAGGGGGCGGACACAGATACGCAGTATTTT.

This clone showed up just a few times. The gene calls are TRBV28 and TRBJ1-1, with TRBD1 identical over 7 bases. Trimming at V came to 6 bases and at J to 1 base, leaving 2 bases not matched to a gene. The length of the CDR3 is 13 residues. Germline-derived CDR1 and CDR2 are MDHEN and SYDVKM. DNA for the CDR3: TGTGCCAGCAGACGACAGGGGAACACTGAAGCTTTCTTT. This gives the protein CASRRQGNTEAFF.

As for this clone: Sequence at one end of the junction differs from germline and may be a read error. The chain uses TRBV7-3 and TRBJ1-2, with TRBD1 identical over 12 bases. Germline V lookup: CDR1 SGHTA, CDR2 FQGTGA. The CDR3 consists of 13 residues. The CDR3 sequence is CASSFGTGGQVIF. CDR3 bases: TGTGCCAGCAGCTTCGGGACAGGGGGCCAGGTAATCTTC.

In regard to this clone: Other DNA sequences in the same sample also yield this CDR3. The chain employs TRBV4-1 and TRBJ2-1, with D perhaps TRBD2 (5 bases). The CDR3 runs 13 residues. Germline V gives CDR1 MGHRA, CDR2 YSYEKL. The V and J ends lost 1 base and 9 bases respectively, with 10 bases between them. CDR3 nucleotide sequence: TGCGCCAGCAGCCAAGGGCCGGGGAGTGAGCAGTTCTTC. This gives the protein CASSQGPGSEQFF.

The genes are TRBV27 and TRBJ2-7; 7 bases map to TRBD2. The CDR3 consists of 12 residues. Germline V gives CDR1 MNHEY, CDR2 SMNVEV (reference sequence). With 8 bases clipped from V and 4 bases from J, the junction kept 5 bases outside the gene matches. The CDR3 nucleotides read TGTGCCAGCTCTGGACTAGGGTACGAGCAGTACTTC. It translates to CASSGLGYEQYF.

The rearrangement joins TRBV5-1 to TRBJ2-6; D might be TRBD2 (6 bases). The germline V and J ends were trimmed by 0 bases and 0 bases, with 10 bases remaining between them. The CDR3 is 17 amino acids. Per germline, CDR1 SGHRS and CDR2 YFSETQ. For the CDR3, the DNA is TGCGCCAGCAGCTTGGTCCCCGGGGGCTCTGGGGCCAACGTCCTGACTTTC. Protein product: CASSLVPGGSGANVLTF.

This clone was observed once. The rearrangement joins TRBV4-1 to TRBJ1-2, with 7 bases that match TRBD1. The CDR3 contains 15 residues. Germline lookup yields CDR1 MGHRA and CDR2 YSYEKL. J gave up 5 bases and V 4 bases, and 10 bases lay outside the gene matches. Here the CDR3 reads CASSPYQGETYGYTF. The CDR3, as DNA: TGCGCCAGCAGCCCTTATCAGGGGGAAACATATGGCTACACCTTC.

The chain links TRBV9 to TRBJ1-5; 9 bases match TRBD1. CDR3 length: 15 residues. Germline values: CDR1 SGDLS, CDR2 YYNGEE. J lost 8 bases, V lost 4 bases, and 10 bases had no gene match. The CDR3, as DNA: TGTGCCAGCAGCCCAGCGGGACAGGGCAAGGAGCCCCAGCATTTT. This codes for CASSPAGQGKEPQHF.

CDR3 protein: CASSPQGARTFF. CDR3 DNA: TGTGCCAGCAGTCCTCAGGGGGCGCGGACTTTCTTT. The chain has TRBV12-3 or TRBV12-4 and TRBJ1-1; 8 nucleotides match TRBD1. Germline trimming cut 5 bases from V and 12 bases from J; bases unmatched to any gene: 8. CDR3 length: 12 residues.

V usage is TRBV10-2 and J usage is TRBJ1-3; D not resolved. CDR1 and CDR2 (germline): WSHSY, SAAADI. The CDR3 length is 15 residues. Trimming left V 2 bases short and J 0 bases short, with 8 bases between. CDR3 sequence (DNA): TGCGCCAGCAGTGAGGTGGCCGTCTCTGGAAACACCATATATTTT. Amino acids: CASSEVAVSGNTIYF.

This clone occurred once. V gene TRBV4-1 combines with J gene TRBJ2-7, with TRBD1 matching over 10 bases. Losses at the gene ends were 4 bases for V and 3 bases for J; bases not matched to a gene: 9. In germline, CDR1 is MGHRA, CDR2 YSYEKL. This CDR3 spans 16 amino acids. CDR3: CASSRRTGTGDYEQYF. The CDR3 region has the DNA TGCGCCAGCAGCCGACGAACCGGGACAGGGGACTACGAGCAGTACTTC.

V is TRBV6-2 or TRBV6-3 and J is TRBJ2-2; 8 positions agree with TRBD2. V was pared by 0 bases and J by 9 bases, with 6 bases of the junction left unmatched. CDR3 size: 15 residues. The germline V gene encodes CDR1 MNHEY and CDR2 SVGEGT. Here the CDR3 reads CASSYSGAGARELFF. The CDR3 DNA reads TGTGCCAGCAGTTACTCTGGAGCGGGGGCGAGGGAGCTGTTTTTT.

V is TRBV18 and J is TRBJ2-1; D perhaps matches TRBD1 (5 bases). The germline V and J ends were trimmed by 2 bases and 5 bases, with 16 bases remaining between them. Germline V gene lookup returns CDR1 KGHSH and CDR2 LQKENI. The CDR3 is made up of 16 amino acids. The CDR3 nucleotides read TGTGCCAGCTCACCATCTCCAGGGATAGGGAACAATGAGCAGTTCTTC. It translates to CASSPSPGIGNNEQFF.

The chain has TRBV6-1 and TRBJ2-5; 8 bases are shared with TRBD2. Germline loops: CDR1 MNHNS, CDR2 SASEGT. V lost 2 bases and J lost 10; bases outside the gene matches: 18. The CDR3 loop spans 17 amino acids. The CDR3 region is CASSERGGGLVGIDQYF. CDR3 nucleotide sequence: TGTGCCAGCAGTGAACGGGGGGGAGGGCTAGTGGGGATTGACCAGTACTTC.

This chain connects TRBV19 to TRBJ1-1; 7 bases fit TRBD1. Germline CDR1 reads LNHDA; CDR2 reads SQIVND (reference sequence). The V gene end was trimmed by 6 bases and the J gene end by 1 base; junction bases not matched to a gene: 5. The CDR3 is 14 residues long. The CDR3 bases are TGTGCCAGTAGCAACAGGGGAGCGAACACTGAAGCTTTCTTT. Amino acid sequence: CASSNRGANTEAFF.

The chain couples TRBV10-2 to TRBJ1-5, with 8 positions matching TRBD1. The V segment lost 4 bases and the J segment 7 bases; nucleotides outside the gene matches: 9. This CDR3 is built from 15 residues. Germline CDR1 and CDR2: WSHSY and SAAADI. CDR3 DNA sequence: TGCGCCAGCAGTGCGGACAGGGTAAAGGGACAGCCCCAGCATTTT. Translated, it gives CASSADRVKGQPQHF.

J is TRBJ2-7 and V is TRBV27; D unresolved. V lost 3 bases to trimming and J lost 2 bases, with 11 bases between them. The CDR3 has 14 amino acids. The germline V gene encodes CDR1 MNHEY and CDR2 SMNVEV (reference sequence). The CDR3: CASSLGSIPYEQYF. CDR3 coding DNA: TGTGCCAGCAGTTTGGGCAGTATCCCCTACGAGCAGTACTTC.

V usage is TRBV5-1 and J usage is TRBJ1-1; D is unclear. This CDR3 spans 13 amino acids. Deletions cut 3 bases from V and 2 bases from J, with 8 bases between. Germline lookup yields CDR1 SGHRS and CDR2 YFSETQ. CDR3 in DNA: TGCGCCAGCAGCTCCTCGCGCAACACTGAAGCTTTCTTT. Amino acids: CASSSSRNTEAFF.

Here the CDR3 reads CATSDPQGNGYEQYF. In DNA, the CDR3 is TGTGCCACCAGTGATCCACAGGGGAATGGCTACGAGCAGTACTTC. The chain employs TRBV24-1 and TRBJ2-7, with 7 bases that match TRBD1. Trimming took 3 bases from V and 3 from J; bases not matched to a gene: 7. The CDR3 runs to 15 residues. CDR1 is KGHDR and CDR2 is SFDVKD in the germline V gene.

A word on this clone: Other DNA sequences in this sample translate to the same CDR3. This sequence joins TRBV28 and TRBJ1-3; tentatively, D is TRBD1 (5 bases). The germline CDR1 and CDR2 sequences are MDHEN and SYDVKM. With 3 bases removed from V and 0 bases from J, the gap between germline ends came to 9 bases. This CDR3 contains 15 residues. The CDR3 nucleotides read TGTGCCAGCAGTTTGGGGCAGGGCTCTGGAAACACCATATATTTT. This sequence encodes CASSLGQGSGNTIYF.

CDR3 sequence (DNA): TGTGCCACCAGTGATCCCGGGACAGGGAACTACGAGCAGTACTTC. Protein sequence: CATSDPGTGNYEQYF. The V call is TRBV24-1, the J call TRBJ2-7; TRBD1 aligns across 9 bases. After removal of 3 bases from V and 3 bases from J, the junction contained 5 bases not matched to a gene. The CDR3 is 15 residues long. The V gene's germline CDR1 is KGHDR and CDR2 SFDVKD.

V usage is TRBV28 and J usage is TRBJ1-1; no definite D call. Germline lookup yields CDR1 MDHEN and CDR2 SYDVKM. The V end lost 6 bases, the J end lost 2 bases, and 16 bases lay between the germline ends. This CDR3 has 15 amino acids. The CDR3 reads CASRLRGERNTEAFF. DNA for the CDR3: TGTGCCAGCAGGCTCCGCGGGGAGAGAAACACTGAAGCTTTCTTT.